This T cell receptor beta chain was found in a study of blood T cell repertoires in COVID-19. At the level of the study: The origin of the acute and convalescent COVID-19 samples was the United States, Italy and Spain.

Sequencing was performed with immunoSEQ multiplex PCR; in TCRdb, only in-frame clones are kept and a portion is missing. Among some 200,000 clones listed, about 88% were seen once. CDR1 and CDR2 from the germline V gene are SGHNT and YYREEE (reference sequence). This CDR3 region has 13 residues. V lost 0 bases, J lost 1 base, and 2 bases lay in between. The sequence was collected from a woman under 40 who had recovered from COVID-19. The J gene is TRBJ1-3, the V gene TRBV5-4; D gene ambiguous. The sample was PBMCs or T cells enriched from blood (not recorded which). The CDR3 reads CASSLVSGNTIYF. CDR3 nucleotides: TGTGCCAGCAGCTTGGTATCTGGAAACACCATATATTTT.